This TCR beta chain emerged from a study of cytomegalovirus exposure and HLA in healthy donors. Points from the study as a whole: High sensitivity and specificity were reportedly achieved when the classifier diagnosed cytomegalovirus status. Cytomegalovirus association was assigned to about 150 TCR beta chains. Certain indistinguishable V segments, among them TRBV6-2 and TRBV6-3, were excluded.

13 Jbeta primers and 60 Vbeta primers were used for the PCR. Assay: immunoSEQ multiplex PCR; the TCRdb copy retains only in-frame clones and omits some. The top ten clones hold 3.4% of a sample with some 120,000 clones, more than 60% of them seen once. Note on this clone: What it recognizes is unknown.

The CDR3 is made up of 14 amino acids. Trimming pared 2 bases from V and 4 bases from J, leaving 12 bases between. Germline CDR1 SGHNT, CDR2 YYREEE (reference sequence). What was sequenced was PBMCs. This chain connects TRBV5-4 to TRBJ1-2; TRBD1 is a possible D gene (5 bases). The sequence was collected from a man aged 30 to 39 in good health and CMV-seronegative. CDR3 sequence: CASSFLGARYGYTF. The CDR3 region has the DNA TGTGCCAGCAGCTTCCTAGGGGCTCGCTATGGCTACACCTTC.